This TCR beta chain was found in a study of shared clonotypes between healthy human individuals. Regarding the study as a whole: A generally larger estimated richness was seen in naive subsets than in memory subsets.

The assay was immunoSEQ multiplex PCR, and TCRdb's table has in-frame clones only and misses some. The data contain 700,000 to 950,000 clones, about 96% of them singletons. Naive CD8 populations comprised CD45RO-negative cells positively selected for CCR7, excluding terminally differentiated effector memory CD45RA+ cells. The germline V and J ends were trimmed by 8 bases and 3 bases, with 23 bases remaining between them. CDR3 size: 17 residues. Germline assignment: CDR1 SNHLY and CDR2 FYNNEI. A remark on this clone: Its matching antigen is unknown.

Sequences were obtained from naive CD8+ T cells sorted from blood. This clonotype was obtained from a man aged 25 to 45 in good health. This chain uses TRBV2 with TRBJ2-1; tentatively, D is TRBD1 (6 bases). Written as DNA, the CDR3 is TGTGCCAGCCGCCACGCTAGGGACAAAACGTTCTACAATGAGCAGTTCTTC. Translating it yields CASRHARDKTFYNEQFF.